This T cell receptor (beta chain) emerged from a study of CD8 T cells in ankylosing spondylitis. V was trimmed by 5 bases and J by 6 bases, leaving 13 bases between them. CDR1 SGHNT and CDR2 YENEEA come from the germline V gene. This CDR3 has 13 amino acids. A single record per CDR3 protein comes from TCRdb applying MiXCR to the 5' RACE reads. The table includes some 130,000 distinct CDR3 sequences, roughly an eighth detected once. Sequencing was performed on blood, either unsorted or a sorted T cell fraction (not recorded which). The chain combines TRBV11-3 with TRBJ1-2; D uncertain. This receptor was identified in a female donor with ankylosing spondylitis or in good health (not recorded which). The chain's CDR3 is CASSGSRYHGYTF. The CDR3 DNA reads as TGTGCCAGCAGCGGATCGAGGTACCATGGCTACACCTTC.